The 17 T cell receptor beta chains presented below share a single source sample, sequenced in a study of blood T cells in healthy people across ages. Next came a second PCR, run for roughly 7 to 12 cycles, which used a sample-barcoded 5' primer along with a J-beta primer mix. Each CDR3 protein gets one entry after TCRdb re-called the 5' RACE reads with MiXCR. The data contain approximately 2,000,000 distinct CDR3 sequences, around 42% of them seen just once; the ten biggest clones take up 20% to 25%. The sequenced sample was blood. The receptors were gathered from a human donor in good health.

The CDR3 nucleotides are TGTGCCAGCAGCTTAGCTAGCGGGGGGCCCCAGTGGAGGAATGAGCAGTTCTTC. This sequence encodes CASSLASGGPQWRNEQFF. J is TRBJ2-1 and V is TRBV7-9; 10 nucleotides line up with TRBD2. Germline lookup yields CDR1 SEHNR and CDR2 FQNEAQ (reference sequence). The CDR3 spans 18 residues. V gave up 0 bases and J gave up 7 bases; unmatched junction bases: 12.

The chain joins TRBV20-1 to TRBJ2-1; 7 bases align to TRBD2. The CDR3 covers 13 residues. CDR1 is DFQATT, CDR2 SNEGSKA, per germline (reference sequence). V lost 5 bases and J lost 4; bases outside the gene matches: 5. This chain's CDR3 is CSAQAGLYNEQFF. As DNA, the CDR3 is TGCAGTGCTCAAGCGGGGTTGTACAATGAGCAGTTCTTC.

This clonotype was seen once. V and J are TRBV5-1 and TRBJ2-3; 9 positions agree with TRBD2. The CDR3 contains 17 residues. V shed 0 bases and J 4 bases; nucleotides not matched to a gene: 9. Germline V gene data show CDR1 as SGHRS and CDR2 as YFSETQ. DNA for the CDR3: TGCGCCAGCAGCTTGGCCTTTAGGACTAGCGTGCCAGATACGCAGTATTTT. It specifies CASSLAFRTSVPDTQYF.

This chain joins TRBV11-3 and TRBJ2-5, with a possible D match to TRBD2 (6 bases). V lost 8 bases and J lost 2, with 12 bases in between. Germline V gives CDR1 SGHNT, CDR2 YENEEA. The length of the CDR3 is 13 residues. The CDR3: CASRAGPQETQYF. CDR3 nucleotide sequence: TGTGCCAGCCGCGCGGGGCCACAAGAGACCCAGTACTTC.

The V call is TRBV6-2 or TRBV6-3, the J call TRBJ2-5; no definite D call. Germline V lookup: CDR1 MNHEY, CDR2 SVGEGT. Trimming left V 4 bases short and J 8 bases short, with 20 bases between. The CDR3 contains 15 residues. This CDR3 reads CASSSGAGTKRTQYF. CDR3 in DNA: TGTGCCAGCAGTTCTGGAGCCGGCACCAAGAGAACCCAGTACTTC.

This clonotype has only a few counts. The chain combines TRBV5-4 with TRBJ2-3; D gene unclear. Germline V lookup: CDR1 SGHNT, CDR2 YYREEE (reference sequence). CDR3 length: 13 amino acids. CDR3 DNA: TGTGCTAGCCCAAAGACAAGCACAGATACGCAGTATTTT. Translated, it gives CASPKTSTDTQYF.

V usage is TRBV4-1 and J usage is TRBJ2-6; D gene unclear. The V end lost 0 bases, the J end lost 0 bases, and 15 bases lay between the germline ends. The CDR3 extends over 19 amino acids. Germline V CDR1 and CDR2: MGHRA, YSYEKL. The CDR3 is CASSQETRTVLSGANVLTF. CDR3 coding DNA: TGCGCCAGCAGCCAAGAAACCCGTACCGTCCTCTCTGGGGCCAACGTCCTGACTTTC.

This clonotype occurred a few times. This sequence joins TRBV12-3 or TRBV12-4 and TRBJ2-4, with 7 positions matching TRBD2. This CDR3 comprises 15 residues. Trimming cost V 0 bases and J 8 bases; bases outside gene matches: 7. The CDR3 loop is CASSLAGGGWDIQYF. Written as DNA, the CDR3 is TGTGCCAGCAGTTTAGCGGGCGGGGGTTGGGACATTCAGTACTTC.

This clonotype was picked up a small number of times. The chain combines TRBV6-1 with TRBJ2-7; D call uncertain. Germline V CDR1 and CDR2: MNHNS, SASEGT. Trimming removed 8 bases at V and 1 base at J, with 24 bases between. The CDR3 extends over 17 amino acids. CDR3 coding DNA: TGTGCCAGCTCTACCCGGCCTGGCAGTGGGTTTTCCTACGAGCAGTACTTC. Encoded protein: CASSTRPGSGFSYEQYF.

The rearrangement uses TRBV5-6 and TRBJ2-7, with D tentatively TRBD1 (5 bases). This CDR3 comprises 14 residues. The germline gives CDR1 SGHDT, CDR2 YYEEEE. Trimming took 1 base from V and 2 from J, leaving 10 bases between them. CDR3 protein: CASSLTTDPYEQYF. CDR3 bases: TGTGCCAGCAGCTTGACGACAGATCCCTACGAGCAGTACTTC.

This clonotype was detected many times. Here the CDR3 DNA reads TGTGCCAGCAGCTCAGGACAGGATAGCACAGATACGCAGTATTTT. Translating gives CASSSGQDSTDTQYF. V is TRBV7-6 and J is TRBJ2-3, with TRBD1 identical over 7 bases. After removal of 4 bases from V and 0 bases from J, the junction contained 4 bases not matched to a gene. This CDR3 has 15 amino acids. In germline, CDR1 is SGHVS, CDR2 FNYEAQ.

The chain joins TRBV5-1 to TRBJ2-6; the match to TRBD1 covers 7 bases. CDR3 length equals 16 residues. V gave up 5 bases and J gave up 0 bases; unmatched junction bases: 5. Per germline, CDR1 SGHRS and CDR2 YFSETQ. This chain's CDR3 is CASRGTDFSGANVLTF. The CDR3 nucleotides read TGCGCCAGCAGAGGGACAGACTTCTCTGGGGCCAACGTCCTGACTTTC. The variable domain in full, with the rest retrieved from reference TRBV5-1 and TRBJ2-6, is KAGVTQTPRYLIKTRGQQVTLSCSPISGHRSVSWYQQTPGQGLQFLFEYFSETQRNKGNFPGRFSGRQFSNSRSEMNVSTLELGDSALYLCASRGTDFSGANVLTFGAGSRLTVL.

DNA of the CDR3: TGTGCCAGCAGCGCCAGGACTCCCTACAATGAGCAGTTCTTC. Translated, it gives CASSARTPYNEQFF. The V and J genes are TRBV9 and TRBJ2-1, with a weak D call TRBD2 (5 bases). The CDR3 extends over 14 amino acids. Trimming took off 3 bases at V and 2 bases at J, with 9 bases between the two ends. The germline V gene encodes CDR1 SGDLS and CDR2 YYNGEE.

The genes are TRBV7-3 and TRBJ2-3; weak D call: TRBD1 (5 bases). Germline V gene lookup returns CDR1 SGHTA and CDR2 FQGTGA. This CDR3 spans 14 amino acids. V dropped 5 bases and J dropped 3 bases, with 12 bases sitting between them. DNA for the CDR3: TGTGCCAGCAGCAAAGACAGCTGGACAGATACGCAGTATTTT. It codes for CASSKDSWTDTQYF.

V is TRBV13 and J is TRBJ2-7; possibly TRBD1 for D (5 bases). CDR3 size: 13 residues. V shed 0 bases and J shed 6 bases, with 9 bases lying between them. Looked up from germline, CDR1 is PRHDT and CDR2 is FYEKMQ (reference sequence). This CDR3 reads CASSLGDIPEQYF. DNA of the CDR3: TGTGCCAGCAGCTTAGGGGACATACCCGAGCAGTACTTC.

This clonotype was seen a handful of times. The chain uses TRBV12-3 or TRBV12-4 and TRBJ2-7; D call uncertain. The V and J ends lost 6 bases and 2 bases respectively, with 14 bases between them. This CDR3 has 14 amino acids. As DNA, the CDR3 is TGTGCCAGCAGCTTCTGGGCAGGAACCTACGAGCAGTACTTC. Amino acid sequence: CASSFWAGTYEQYF.

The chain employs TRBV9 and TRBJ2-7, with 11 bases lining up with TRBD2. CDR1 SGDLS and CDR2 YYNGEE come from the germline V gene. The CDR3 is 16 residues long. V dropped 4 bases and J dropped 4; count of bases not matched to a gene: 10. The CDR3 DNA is TGTGCCAGCAGCAGATTTCCGGGACTAGCGGAATACGAGCAGTACTTC. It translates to CASSRFPGLAEYEQYF.